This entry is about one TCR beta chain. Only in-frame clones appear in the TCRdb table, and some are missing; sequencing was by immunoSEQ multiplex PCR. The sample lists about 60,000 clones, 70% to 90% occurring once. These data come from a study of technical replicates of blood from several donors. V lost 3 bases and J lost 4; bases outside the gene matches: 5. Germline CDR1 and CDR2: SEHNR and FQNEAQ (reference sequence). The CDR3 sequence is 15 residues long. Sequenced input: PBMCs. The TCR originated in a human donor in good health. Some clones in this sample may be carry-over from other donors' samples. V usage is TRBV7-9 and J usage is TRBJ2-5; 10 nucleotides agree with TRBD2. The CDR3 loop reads CASSFFVAGGETQYF. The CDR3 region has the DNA TGTGCCAGCAGCTTTTTCGTAGCGGGAGGAGAGACCCAGTACTTC.